These T cell receptor beta chains were read from a single sample in a study of blood T cell repertoires in COVID-19. The data were produced by immunoSEQ multiplex PCR, yet TCRdb's version contains in-frame clones alone and is incomplete. The sample has a few hundred thousand clones; 70% to 90% are singletons. Sequenced input: PBMCs or T cells enriched from blood (not recorded which). The receptor source for this set is a young man who had recovered from COVID-19. The CDR3 runs from the conserved cysteine through the conserved F or W. D genes are given only for firm matches. The size of a clone is reported for some rows only, either as once, few or many, or as a class for expanded clones.

NA	TRBV29-1	TRBJ2-3	TRBD2	TGCAGCGGGCGGTGGGTGCAGGGAGGGAATACAGATACGCAGTATTTT	CSGRWVQGGNTDTQYF
NA	TRBV10-3	TRBJ1-2	TRBD1	TGTGCCATCAGTGAGTCGAGACAGGGGAGAGTTTATGGCTACACCTTC	CAISESRQGRVYGYTF
NA	TRBV5-6	TRBJ2-2	TRBD1	TGTGCCAGCAGTCCCCTGGACAGGAGATTCACCGGGGAGCTGTTTTTT	CASSPLDRRFTGELFF
NA	TRBV6-2/TRBV6-3	TRBJ1-1	NA	TGTGCCAGCAGTTTACGGGGGACTGAAGCTTTCTTT	CASSLRGTEAFF
NA	TRBV6-5	TRBJ2-1	TRBD2	TGTGCCAGCAGTTACTCGAAGCGGGGGGCCTACAATGAGCAGTTCTTC	CASSYSKRGAYNEQFF
many	TRBV19	TRBJ1-2	TRBD1	TGTGCCAGTAGTATCCTCCCAGGGGGCACTTACACCTTC	CASSILPGGTYTF
NA	TRBV9	TRBJ2-3	TRBD2	TGTGCCAGCAGCGTAGTTCCAGAGACTAGCGGGAGTTCCACAGATACGCAGTATTTT	CASSVVPETSGSSTDTQYF
NA	TRBV12-3/TRBV12-4	TRBJ1-1	NA	TGTGCCAGCACCCAGAGGGTGAACACTGAAGCTTTCTTT	CASTQRVNTEAFF
NA	TRBV4-2	TRBJ1-2	NA	TGTGCCAGCAGCCAAGATGTTTCAGGGCCCGGCTACACCTTC	CASSQDVSGPGYTF
NA	TRBV12-3/TRBV12-4	TRBJ1-2	NA	TGTGCCAGCAGTCCGGACAGCAACTATGGCTACACCTTC	CASSPDSNYGYTF
NA	TRBV5-1	TRBJ2-1	TRBD2	TGCGCCAGTTCTAGCGGGTCCTACAATGAGCAGTTCTTC	CASSSGSYNEQFF
NA	TRBV30	TRBJ1-6	TRBD1	TGTGCCTTCTCAACAGGGGGCTCATCACCCCTCCACTTT	CAFSTGGSSPLHF
NA	TRBV5-1	TRBJ1-4	TRBD1	TGCGCCAGCAGCTTGGGGCAGGGGGGCAATGAAAAACTGTTTTTT	CASSLGQGGNEKLFF
NA	TRBV19	TRBJ1-1	TRBD1	TGTGCCAGTAGTATAGATCTGGAAACGAACAGGGGTACTGAAGCTTTCTTT	CASSIDLETNRGTEAFF
NA	TRBV19	TRBJ2-1	TRBD2	TGTGCCAGTAGTATAAGGAGTTTGGGCGGGGGGGCCTACAATGAGCAGTTCTTC	CASSIRSLGGGAYNEQFF
NA	TRBV4-3	TRBJ1-2	NA	TGCGCCAGCAGCCAAGATCTTAACACAGTGGACTATGGCTACACCTTC	CASSQDLNTVDYGYTF
NA	TRBV30	TRBJ1-4	TRBD1	TGTGCCTGGAGTGCATCCCGTACAGGGGAAGTTGAAAAACTGTTTTTT	CAWSASRTGEVEKLFF
NA	TRBV29-1	TRBJ2-1	TRBD1	TGCAGCGTTGGAAGACAGGGGTCCTACAATGAGCAGTTCTTC	CSVGRQGSYNEQFF
NA	TRBV3-1/TRBV3-2	TRBJ2-7	NA	TGTGCCAGCAGCCAAGATCCATCAGGGGCCGAGCAGTACTTC	CASSQDPSGAEQYF
NA	TRBV3-1/TRBV3-2	TRBJ1-1	NA	TGTGCCAGCAGCCGGGACCAGGGGTCTTGGGTCACTGAAGCTTTCTTT	CASSRDQGSWVTEAFF
NA	TRBV7-8	TRBJ2-2	NA	TGTGCCAGCAGCTCCGTAGCCACCGGGGAGCTGTTTTTT	CASSSVATGELFF
NA	TRBV5-1	TRBJ2-5	NA	TGCGCCAGCAGCTCTATTGCGGCCTACCAAGAGACCCAGTACTTC	CASSSIAAYQETQYF
NA	TRBV27	TRBJ1-6	NA	TGTGCCAGCAGCCGTCAGGGTGGCCTGAGGAATTCACCCCTCCACTTT	CASSRQGGLRNSPLHF
NA	TRBV6-5	TRBJ1-2	TRBD1	TGTGCCAGCAGTTACGGCCTTGACAGGGTTTCTGGCTACACCTTC	CASSYGLDRVSGYTF
NA	TRBV19	TRBJ1-5	TRBD1	TGTGCCAGTAGTATTCTGGCAGGGGGAGGTCCCGGGCCCCAGCATTTT	CASSILAGGGPGPQHF
NA	TRBV5-4	TRBJ2-3	TRBD2	TGTGCCAGCAGCTCGCTAGCGGGGGGGTTCACAGATACGCAGTATTTT	CASSSLAGGFTDTQYF
NA	TRBV7-8	TRBJ1-1	TRBD1	TGTGCCAGCAGCACGGACAGGGTCGGGGCTTTCTTT	CASSTDRVGAFF
NA	TRBV7-2	TRBJ2-5	TRBD2	TGTGCCAGCAAATCTAGCGGCTCCCCCGGGGAGACCCAGTACTTC	CASKSSGSPGETQYF
NA	TRBV5-1	TRBJ2-7	NA	TGCGCCAGCAGCAATTTTGGGGAGAGGCACTCCTACGAGCAGTACTTC	CASSNFGERHSYEQYF
NA	TRBV9	TRBJ2-2	NA	TGTGCCAGCAGCTCCGGGACAACCGGGGAGCTGTTTTTT	CASSSGTTGELFF
few	TRBV6-2/TRBV6-3	TRBJ1-1	TRBD1	TGTGCCAGCAGCCGGACAGGGGGAACTGAAGCTTTCTTT	CASSRTGGTEAFF
NA	TRBV13	TRBJ1-1	TRBD1	TGTGCCAGCAGCGCCCGGACAGGGACCTCAACTGAAGCTTTCTTT	CASSARTGTSTEAFF
once	TRBV10-3	TRBJ1-2	TRBD1	TGTGCCATCAGTGCCGGGGACAGGAACTATGGCTACACCTTC	CAISAGDRNYGYTF
NA	TRBV27	TRBJ2-1	TRBD2	TGTGCCAGCAGTTTCTCGCGGGGGGCCTATCACAATGAGCAGTTCTTC	CASSFSRGAYHNEQFF
NA	TRBV10-3	TRBJ2-1	NA	TGTGCCATCAGTGACCTCGAGAGGGTGGCCAATGAGCAGTTCTTC	CAISDLERVANEQFF
NA	TRBV6-5	TRBJ2-2	NA	TGTGCCAGCAGTTTGAGTTCCGGGGAGCTGTTTTTT	CASSLSSGELFF
NA	TRBV10-3	TRBJ1-5	NA	TGTGCCATCAGTGCAGGGGATCAGCCCCAGCATTTT	CAISAGDQPQHF
NA	TRBV10-1	TRBJ2-2	NA	TGCGCCAGCAAAGGGGGGGCCGGGGAGCTGTTTTTT	CASKGGAGELFF
NA	TRBV6-2/TRBV6-3	TRBJ2-4	NA	TGTGCCAGCAGTTACGGTCAGGGTAGTTCGTACTTC	CASSYGQGSSYF
once	TRBV11-1	TRBJ1-4	NA	TGTGCCAGCAGCTTAGGAGGGAATAATGAAAAACTGTTTTTT	CASSLGGNNEKLFF
NA	TRBV4-1	TRBJ2-5	NA	TGCGCCAGCAGCCTAGCAACTAGTCTGGAGACCCAGTACTTC	CASSLATSLETQYF
once	TRBV6-5	TRBJ1-4	NA	TGTGCCAGCAGTACGGGGGGTTTACCTAATGAAAAACTGTTTTTT	CASSTGGLPNEKLFF
once	TRBV30	TRBJ1-2	NA	TGTGCCTGGAGCCTACTGACTCCAAGACTAAGAGGCTACACCTTC	CAWSLLTPRLRGYTF
NA	TRBV7-9	TRBJ1-1	NA	TGTGCCAGCAGCTCAGGGTCTAGTGGCATGGGCACTGAAGCTTTCTTT	CASSSGSSGMGTEAFF
few	TRBV18	TRBJ1-1	NA	TGTGCCAGCTCACCACCGGTCCGAACAGAAGCTTTCTTT	CASSPPVRTEAFF
NA	TRBV5-1	TRBJ2-2	TRBD1	TGCGCCAGCAGTACAGGGGCCGGCACCGGGGAGCTGTTTTTT	CASSTGAGTGELFF
NA	TRBV7-8	TRBJ2-5	NA	TGTGCCAGCAGCCGCGGGGTCCCAGAGACCCAGTACTTC	CASSRGVPETQYF
NA	TRBV10-2	TRBJ1-1	NA	TGCGCCAGCAGCTCCAGGGGATTTAGGAACACTGAAGCTTTCTTT	CASSSRGFRNTEAFF
NA	TRBV2	TRBJ1-6	TRBD1	TGTGCCAGCAACTGGGACAGAACTCTCCACTTT	CASNWDRTLHF
NA	TRBV12-3/TRBV12-4	TRBJ2-1	NA	TGTGCCAGCAGTTGGGGGACTTACAATGAGCAGTTCTTC	CASSWGTYNEQFF
NA	TRBV12-3/TRBV12-4	TRBJ1-6	TRBD1	TGTGCCAGCAGTTCTCCAGGGGGTTCACCCCTCCACTTT	CASSSPGGSPLHF